The entry that follows covers one T cell receptor beta chain sequence. The participants were between about 18 and 90 years old and came from some 23 US areas. The data were obtained in a study of blood T cell repertoires in COVID-19. Method: immunoSEQ multiplex PCR; TCRdb's copy keeps in-frame clones and lacks some. The sample has roughly 400,000 clones; around 90% are singletons. V lost 5 bases, J lost 5 bases, and 5 bases stayed unmatched. The CDR3 covers 14 residues. The germline V gene has CDR1 LNHDA and CDR2 SQIVND (reference sequence). The chain couples TRBV19 to TRBJ1-1; the match to TRBD1 covers 10 bases. The sequenced sample was PBMCs or T cells enriched from blood (not recorded which). The sequence derives from a woman in her thirties or forties with acute COVID-19. The DNA for the CDR3 is TGTGCCAGTAGTTTCCGGGACAGGGGTACTGAAGCTTTCTTT. Translated, it gives CASSFRDRGTEAFF.